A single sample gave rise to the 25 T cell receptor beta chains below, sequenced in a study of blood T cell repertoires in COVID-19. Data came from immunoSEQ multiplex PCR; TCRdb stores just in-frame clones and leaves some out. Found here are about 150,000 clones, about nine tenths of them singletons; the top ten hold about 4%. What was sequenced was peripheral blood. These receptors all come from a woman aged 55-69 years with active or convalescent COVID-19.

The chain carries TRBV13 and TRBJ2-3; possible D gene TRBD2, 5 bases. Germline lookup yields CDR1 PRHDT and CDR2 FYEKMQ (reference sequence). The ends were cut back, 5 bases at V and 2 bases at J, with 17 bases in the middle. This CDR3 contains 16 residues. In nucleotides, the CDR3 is TGTGCCAGCAGCCCCCTCGGAGGTTTAGACACAGATACGCAGTATTTT. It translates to CASSPLGGLDTDTQYF.

This CDR3 reads CASSRAGRTEAFF. The CDR3 DNA is TGTGCCAGCAGCAGGGCGGGGAGGACTGAAGCTTTCTTT. The rearrangement links TRBV12-3 or TRBV12-4 to TRBJ1-1; a possible D gene is TRBD1 (5 bases). The CDR3 is 13 residues long. V lost 6 bases and J lost 5, with 13 bases in between.

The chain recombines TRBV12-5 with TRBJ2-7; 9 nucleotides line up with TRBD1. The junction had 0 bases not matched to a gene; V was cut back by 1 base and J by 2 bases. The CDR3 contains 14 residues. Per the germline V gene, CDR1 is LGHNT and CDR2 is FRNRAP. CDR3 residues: CASGLGQGAYEQYF. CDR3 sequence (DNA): TGTGCTAGTGGTTTGGGACAGGGGGCCTACGAGCAGTACTTC.

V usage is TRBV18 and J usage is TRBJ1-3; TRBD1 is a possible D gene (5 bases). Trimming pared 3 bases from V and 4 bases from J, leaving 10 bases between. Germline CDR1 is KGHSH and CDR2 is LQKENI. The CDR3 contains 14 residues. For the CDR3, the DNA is TGTGCCAGCTCACCGTCGGGGGTCGGAAACACCATATATTTT. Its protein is CASSPSGVGNTIYF.

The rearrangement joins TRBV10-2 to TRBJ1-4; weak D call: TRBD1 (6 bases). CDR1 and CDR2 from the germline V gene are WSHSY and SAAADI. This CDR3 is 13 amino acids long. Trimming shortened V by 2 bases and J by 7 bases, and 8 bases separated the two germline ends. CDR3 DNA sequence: TGCGCCAGCAGTGAGCCGGACAGTGAAAAACTGTTTTTT. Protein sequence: CASSEPDSEKLFF.

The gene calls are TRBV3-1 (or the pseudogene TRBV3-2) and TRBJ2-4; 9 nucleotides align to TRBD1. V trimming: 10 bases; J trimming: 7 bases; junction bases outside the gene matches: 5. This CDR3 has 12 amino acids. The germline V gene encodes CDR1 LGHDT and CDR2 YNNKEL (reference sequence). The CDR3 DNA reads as TGTGCCACCGACAGGGGGTCTAACATTCAGTACTTC. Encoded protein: CATDRGSNIQYF.

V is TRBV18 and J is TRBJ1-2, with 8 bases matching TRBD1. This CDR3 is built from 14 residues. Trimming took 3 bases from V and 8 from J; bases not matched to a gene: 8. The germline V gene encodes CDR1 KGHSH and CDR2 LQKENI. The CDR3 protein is CASSPATGEPGYTF. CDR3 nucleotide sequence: TGTGCCAGCTCACCGGCGACAGGGGAGCCAGGCTACACCTTC. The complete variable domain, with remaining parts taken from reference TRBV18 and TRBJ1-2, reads NAGVMQNPRHLVRRRGQEARLRCSPMKGHSHVYWYRQLPEEGLKFMVYLQKENIIDESGMPKERFSAEFPKEGPSILRIQQVVRGDSAAYFCASSPATGEPGYTFGSGTRLTVV.

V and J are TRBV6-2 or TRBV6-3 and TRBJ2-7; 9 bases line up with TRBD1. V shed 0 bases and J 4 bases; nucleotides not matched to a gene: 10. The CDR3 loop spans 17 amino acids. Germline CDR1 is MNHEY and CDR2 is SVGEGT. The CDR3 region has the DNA TGTGCCAGCAGTTACTCTTCAAACCGGGACAGGGAGTACGAGCAGTACTTC. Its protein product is CASSYSSNRDREYEQYF.

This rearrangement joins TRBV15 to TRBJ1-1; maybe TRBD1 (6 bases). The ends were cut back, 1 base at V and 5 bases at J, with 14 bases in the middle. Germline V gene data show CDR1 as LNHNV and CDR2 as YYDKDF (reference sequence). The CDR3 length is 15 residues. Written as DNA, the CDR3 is TGTGCCACCAGCAGAGGGGACGGGGGGCGTACTGAAGCTTTCTTT. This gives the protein CATSRGDGGRTEAFF.

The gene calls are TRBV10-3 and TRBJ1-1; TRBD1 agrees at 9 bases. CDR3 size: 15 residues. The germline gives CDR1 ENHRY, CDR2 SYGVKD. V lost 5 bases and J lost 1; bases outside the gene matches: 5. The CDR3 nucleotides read TGTGCCATCAGTCAACAGGGGGCGGGGAACACTGAAGCTTTCTTT. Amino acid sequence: CAISQQGAGNTEAFF.

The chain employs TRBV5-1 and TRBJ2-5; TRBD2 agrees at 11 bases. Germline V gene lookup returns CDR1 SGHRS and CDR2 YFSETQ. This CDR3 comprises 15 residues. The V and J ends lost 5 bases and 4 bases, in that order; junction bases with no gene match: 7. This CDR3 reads CASRTSGAVGETQYF. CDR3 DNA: TGCGCCAGCAGGACTAGCGGGGCAGTCGGAGAGACCCAGTACTTC.

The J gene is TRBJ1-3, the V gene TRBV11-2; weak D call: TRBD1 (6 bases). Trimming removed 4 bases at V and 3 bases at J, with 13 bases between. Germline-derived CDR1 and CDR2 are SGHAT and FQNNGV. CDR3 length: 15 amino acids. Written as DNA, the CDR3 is TGTGCCAGCAGCTGGACGGGGGGCGGTGGAAACACCATATATTTT. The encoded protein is CASSWTGGGGNTIYF.

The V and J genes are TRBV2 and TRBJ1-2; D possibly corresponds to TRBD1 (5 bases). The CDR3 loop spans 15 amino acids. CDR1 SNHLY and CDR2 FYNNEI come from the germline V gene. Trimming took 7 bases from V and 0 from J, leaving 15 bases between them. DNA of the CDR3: TGTGCCAGCATTCAATTGGGGGAGGCTAACTATGGCTACACCTTC. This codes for CASIQLGEANYGYTF.

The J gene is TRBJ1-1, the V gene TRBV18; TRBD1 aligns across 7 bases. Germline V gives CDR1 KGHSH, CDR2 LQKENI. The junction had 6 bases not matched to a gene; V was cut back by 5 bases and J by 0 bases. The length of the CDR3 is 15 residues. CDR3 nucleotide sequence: TGTGCCAGCTCATCCAACAGGGGAATGAACACTGAAGCTTTCTTT. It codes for CASSSNRGMNTEAFF.

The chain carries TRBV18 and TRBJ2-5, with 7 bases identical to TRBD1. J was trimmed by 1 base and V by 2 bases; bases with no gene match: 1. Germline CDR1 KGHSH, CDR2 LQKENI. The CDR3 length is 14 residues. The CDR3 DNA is TGTGCCAGCTCACCAGGGACAGCCCAAGAGACCCAGTACTTC. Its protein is CASSPGTAQETQYF.

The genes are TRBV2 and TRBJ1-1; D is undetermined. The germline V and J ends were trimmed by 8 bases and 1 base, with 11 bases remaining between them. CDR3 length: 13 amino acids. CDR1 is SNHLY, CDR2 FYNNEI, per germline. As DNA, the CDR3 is TGTGCCAGCCTCAGTCAGCGGAACACTGAAGCTTTCTTT. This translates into CASLSQRNTEAFF.

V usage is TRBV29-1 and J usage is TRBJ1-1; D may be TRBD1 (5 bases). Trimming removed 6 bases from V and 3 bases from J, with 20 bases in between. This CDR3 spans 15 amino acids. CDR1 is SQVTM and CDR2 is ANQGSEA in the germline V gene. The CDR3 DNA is TGCAGCGTAAACGGGCAGGGAGGTTCATACACTGAAGCTTTCTTT. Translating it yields CSVNGQGGSYTEAFF.

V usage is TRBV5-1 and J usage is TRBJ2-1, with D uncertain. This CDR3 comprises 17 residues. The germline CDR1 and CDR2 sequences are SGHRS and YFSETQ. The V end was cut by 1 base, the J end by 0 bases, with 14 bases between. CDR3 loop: CASSLKVQKSSYNEQFF. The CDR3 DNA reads TGCGCCAGCAGCTTGAAGGTACAGAAAAGCTCCTACAATGAGCAGTTCTTC.

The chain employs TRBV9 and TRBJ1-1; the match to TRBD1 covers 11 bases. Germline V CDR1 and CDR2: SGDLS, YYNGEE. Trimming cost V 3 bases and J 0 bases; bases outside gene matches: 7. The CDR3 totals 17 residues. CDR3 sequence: CASSAGTGGFLNTEAFF. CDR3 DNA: TGTGCCAGCAGCGCCGGGACAGGGGGTTTCCTGAACACTGAAGCTTTCTTT.

The CDR3 DNA reads as TGTGCCAGCAGCTCCAGCGGGGGAGGTACCGGGGAGCTGTTTTTT. It codes for CASSSSGGGTGELFF. The gene calls are TRBV13 and TRBJ2-2; 8 nucleotides align to TRBD2. V trimming: 4 bases; J trimming: 5 bases; junction bases outside the gene matches: 6. Germline V gives CDR1 PRHDT, CDR2 FYEKMQ (reference sequence). The CDR3 spans 15 residues.

The CDR3 DNA reads as TGCGCCAGCAGCACGGGAGGCGGGAACACCGGGGAGCTGTTTTTT. This sequence encodes CASSTGGGNTGELFF. The chain is built from TRBV5-1 and TRBJ2-2; 7 bases agree with TRBD2. The J segment lost 1 base and the V segment lost 4 bases, leaving 4 bases of the junction unmatched. Germline assignment: CDR1 SGHRS and CDR2 YFSETQ. The CDR3 totals 15 residues.

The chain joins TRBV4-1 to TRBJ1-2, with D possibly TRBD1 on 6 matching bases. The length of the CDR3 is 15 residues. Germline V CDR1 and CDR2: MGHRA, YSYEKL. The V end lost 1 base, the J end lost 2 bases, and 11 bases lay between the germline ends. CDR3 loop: CASSQGAGQNYGYTF. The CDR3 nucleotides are TGCGCCAGCAGCCAAGGGGCTGGACAGAACTATGGCTACACCTTC.

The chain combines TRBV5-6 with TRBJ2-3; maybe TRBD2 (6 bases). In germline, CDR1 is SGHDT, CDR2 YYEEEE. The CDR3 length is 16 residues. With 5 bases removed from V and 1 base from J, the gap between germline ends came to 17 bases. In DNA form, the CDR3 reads TGTGCCAGCAGTTTATATACGGGAGCCGGCACAGATACGCAGTATTTT. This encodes CASSLYTGAGTDTQYF.

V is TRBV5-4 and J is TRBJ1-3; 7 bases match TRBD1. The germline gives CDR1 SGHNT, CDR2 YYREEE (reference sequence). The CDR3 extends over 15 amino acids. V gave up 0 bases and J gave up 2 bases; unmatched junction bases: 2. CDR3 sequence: CASSLGQGPGNTIYF. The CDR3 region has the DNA TGTGCCAGCAGCTTGGGACAGGGTCCTGGAAACACCATATATTTT.

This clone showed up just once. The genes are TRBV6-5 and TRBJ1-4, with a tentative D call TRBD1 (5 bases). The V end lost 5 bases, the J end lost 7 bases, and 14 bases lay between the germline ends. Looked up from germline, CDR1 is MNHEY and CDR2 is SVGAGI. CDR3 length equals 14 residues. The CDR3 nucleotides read TGTGCCAGCAGTCCAGGGATATTCGCTGAAAAACTGTTTTTT. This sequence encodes CASSPGIFAEKLFF.